This T cell receptor beta chain originates from a study of T-cell reconstitution after alpha-beta-depleted transplantation in children. Study results and limitations: About two months after transplant, alpha-beta T cells reportedly came from several hundred expanded graft clones. T cells produced anew were the main source of T-cell counts and diversity one year after transplant. For some patients, TCRbeta diversity was high at day 60 because of recipient T cells and thymic progenitors that survived.

Germline values: CDR1 SEHNR, CDR2 FQNEAQ (reference sequence). The length of the CDR3 is 16 residues. The ends were cut back, 0 bases at V and 6 bases at J, with 15 bases in the middle. In its sample, this clonotype was seen a few times. Its specificity is unknown. Unique molecular identifiers were built into the TCRbeta library. TCRdb re-called the PCR reads with MiXCR, one entry per CDR3 protein. The repertoire holds hundreds of thousands of distinct CDR3 sequences, roughly 15% seen once, with around 38% in the top ten. The chain carries TRBV7-9 and TRBJ2-1; D possibly corresponds to TRBD2 (5 bases). The starting material was PBMCs, mostly from graft donor cells, obtained 360 days after TCRalphabeta/CD19-depleted stem cell transplant. The source is a male patient between 2 and 9 years old who had a stem cell transplant for acute lymphoblastic leukemia, so the T cells may come from the graft donor. CDR3 in amino acids: CASSLAGLTSGNEQFF. The CDR3 DNA is TGTGCCAGCAGCTTAGCGGGCCTCACTAGTGGCAATGAGCAGTTCTTC.